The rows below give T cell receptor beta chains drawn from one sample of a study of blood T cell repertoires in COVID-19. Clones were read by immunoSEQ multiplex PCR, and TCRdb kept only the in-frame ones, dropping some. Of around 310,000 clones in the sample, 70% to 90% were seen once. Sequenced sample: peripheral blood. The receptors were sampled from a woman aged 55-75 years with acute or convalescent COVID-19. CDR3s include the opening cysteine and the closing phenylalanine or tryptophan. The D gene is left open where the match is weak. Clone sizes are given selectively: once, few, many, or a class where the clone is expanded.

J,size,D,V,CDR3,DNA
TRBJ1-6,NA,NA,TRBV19,CASSIGRSNYNSPLHF,TGTGCCAGTAGTATAGGAAGAAGCAACTATAATTCACCCCTCCACTTT
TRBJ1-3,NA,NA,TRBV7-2,CASSLATSSGNTIYF,TGTGCCAGCAGCTTAGCCACAAGCTCTGGAAACACCATATATTTT
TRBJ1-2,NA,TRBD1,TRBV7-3,CASSAMTRVTGDMDGYTF,TGTGCCAGCAGCGCTATGACCCGAGTGACAGGGGATATGGACGGCTACACCTTC
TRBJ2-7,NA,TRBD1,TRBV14,CASSPQGASSYEQYF,TGTGCCAGCAGCCCACAGGGGGCTTCCTCCTACGAGCAGTACTTC
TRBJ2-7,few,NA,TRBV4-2,CASSQGGQTYEQYF,TGTGCCAGCAGCCAAGGAGGACAGACCTACGAGCAGTACTTC
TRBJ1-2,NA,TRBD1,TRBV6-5,CASSPGTGFYGYTF,TGTGCCAGCAGTCCCGGGACAGGGTTCTATGGCTACACCTTC
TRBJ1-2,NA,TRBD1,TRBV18,CASSPYRDRRNYGYTF,TGTGCCAGCTCACCCTATAGGGACAGGCGTAACTATGGCTACACCTTC
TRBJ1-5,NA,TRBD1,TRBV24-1,CATSAPGQGNQPQHF,TGTGCCACCAGTGCGCCGGGACAGGGCAATCAGCCCCAGCATTTT
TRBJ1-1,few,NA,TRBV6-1,CASSEDKYTEAFF,TGTGCCAGCAGTGAAGACAAATACACTGAAGCTTTCTTT
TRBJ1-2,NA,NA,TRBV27,CASSFTGNYGYTF,TGTGCCAGCAGTTTTACGGGGAACTATGGCTACACCTTC
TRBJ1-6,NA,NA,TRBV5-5,CASSFDSASSYNSPLHF,TGTGCCAGCAGTTTTGACAGCGCGAGCTCCTATAATTCACCCCTCCACTTT
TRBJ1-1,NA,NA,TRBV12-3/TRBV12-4,CASSLPGTEAFF,TGTGCCAGCAGTTTACCGGGCACTGAAGCTTTCTTT
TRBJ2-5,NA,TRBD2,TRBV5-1,CASSFGTTQETQYF,TGCGCCAGCAGCTTCGGGACTACCCAAGAGACCCAGTACTTC
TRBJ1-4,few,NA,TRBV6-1,CASSESGITNEKLFF,TGTGCCAGCAGTGAAAGCGGGATTACTAATGAAAAACTGTTTTTT
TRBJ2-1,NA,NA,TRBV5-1,CASSLEGTLRDEQFF,TGCGCCAGCAGCTTGGAAGGGACTTTGAGGGATGAGCAGTTCTTC
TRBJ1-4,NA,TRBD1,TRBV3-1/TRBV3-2,CASTLEGATGYRF,TGTGCCAGCACCCTGGAGGGGGCGACAGGGTACCGGTTT
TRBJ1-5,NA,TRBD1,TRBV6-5,CASSSGTGRDQPQHF,TGTGCCAGCAGTTCCGGGACAGGGCGAGATCAGCCCCAGCATTTT
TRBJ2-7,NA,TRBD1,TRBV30,CAWSVGQGVREQYF,TGTGCCTGGAGTGTCGGACAGGGGGTTCGAGAGCAGTACTTC